The 24 T cell receptor beta chains listed next were all sequenced from one sample in a study of blood T cell repertoires in COVID-19. Libraries were prepared by immunoSEQ multiplex PCR; TCRdb keeps only in-frame clonotypes and omits some of them. The sample has 100,000 to 150,000 clones, over 75% seen once. The sequenced material came from peripheral blood. The source is a man between 65 and 79 years old with active COVID-19.

CDR3 DNA sequence: TGTGCCAGCAGCCCCCGACTAGCCTCCTACAATGAGCAGTTCTTC. Translation: CASSPRLASYNEQFF. The chain carries TRBV9 and TRBJ2-1, with 7 positions matching TRBD2. There are 15 residues in the CDR3. Losses at the gene ends were 4 bases for V and 0 bases for J; bases not matched to a gene: 4. The germline V gene has CDR1 SGDLS and CDR2 YYNGEE. Based on the CDR3 plus reference TRBV9 and TRBJ2-1, the full variable domain is DSGVTQTPKHLITATGQRVTLRCSPRSGDLSVYWYQQSLDQGLQFLIQYYNGEERAKGNILERFSAQQFPDLHSELNLSSLELGDSALYFCASSPRLASYNEQFFGPGTRLTVL.

The chain recombines TRBV9 with TRBJ2-2; perhaps TRBD2 as D (5 bases). The CDR3 covers 15 residues. Between the trimmed V and J ends, which lost 0 bases and 1 base, there was a span of 7 bases. Germline values: CDR1 SGDLS, CDR2 YYNGEE. The CDR3 here is CASSVDGMNTGELFF. The CDR3 bases are TGTGCCAGCAGCGTAGACGGGATGAACACCGGGGAGCTGTTTTTT.

The CDR3 nucleotides read TGTGCCAGCAGCCAAGCGAGGGGGCACACTGAAGCTTTCTTT. Its translation: CASSQARGHTEAFF. The chain joins TRBV3-1 (or the pseudogene TRBV3-2) to TRBJ1-1; 7 bases map to TRBD1. V dropped 1 base and J dropped 3; count of bases not matched to a gene: 2. The CDR3 is 14 residues long. Germline V gives CDR1 LGHDT, CDR2 YNNKEL (reference sequence).

The chain uses TRBV5-1 and TRBJ1-5; unclear D gene. The length of the CDR3 is 15 residues. The germline CDR1 and CDR2 sequences are SGHRS and YFSETQ. Trimming left V 1 base short and J 1 base short, with 9 bases between. CDR3 bases: TGCGCCAGCAGCTTGATGGCAGGCAGCAATCAGCCCCAGCATTTT. Protein sequence: CASSLMAGSNQPQHF.

The rearrangement joins TRBV2 to TRBJ1-1; D perhaps matches TRBD1 (6 bases). Germline-derived CDR1 and CDR2 are SNHLY and FYNNEI. CDR3 size: 15 residues. Trimming cost V 6 bases and J 0 bases, with 14 bases left between them. CDR3 sequence (DNA): TGTGCCAGCAGCTTTTCCGGGACAATGAACACTGAAGCTTTCTTT. Encoded protein: CASSFSGTMNTEAFF.

The genes are TRBV7-9 and TRBJ2-1; TRBD2 matches at 7 bases. This CDR3 region has 13 residues. After removal of 0 bases from V and 7 bases from J, the junction contained 0 bases not matched to a gene. The germline V gene has CDR1 SEHNR and CDR2 FQNEAQ (reference sequence). CDR3 coding DNA: TGTGCCAGCAGCTTAGCGCGGGAGAATGAGCAGTTCTTC. Encoded protein: CASSLARENEQFF.

The rearrangement links TRBV24-1 to TRBJ2-5; the match to TRBD2 covers 7 bases. The germline V gene has CDR1 KGHDR and CDR2 SFDVKD. V was clipped by 4 bases and J by 1 base; unmatched bases: 8. The CDR3 runs 16 residues. The CDR3 bases are TGTGCCACCAGTGACCGAGCGGGGACGGCCCAAGAGACCCAGTACTTC. Translated, it gives CATSDRAGTAQETQYF.

The chain carries TRBV9 and TRBJ2-1, with D tentatively TRBD2 (5 bases). The CDR3 is made up of 15 amino acids. In germline, CDR1 is SGDLS, CDR2 YYNGEE. Trimming pared 2 bases from V and 0 bases from J, leaving 9 bases between. The CDR3 sequence is CASSVSGNSYNEQFF. The CDR3 nucleotides are TGTGCCAGCAGCGTGAGCGGAAACTCCTACAATGAGCAGTTCTTC.

This sequence joins TRBV4-1 and TRBJ2-7; 8 bases line up with TRBD1. The V gene's germline CDR1 is MGHRA and CDR2 YSYEKL. CDR3 size: 17 residues. The V and J ends lost 0 bases and 2 bases, in that order; junction bases with no gene match: 9. CDR3 amino acids: CASSQEAVGQATYEQYF. CDR3 in DNA: TGCGCCAGCAGCCAAGAAGCCGTGGGACAGGCAACCTACGAGCAGTACTTC.

The chain recombines TRBV7-2 with TRBJ2-2, with 10 bases identical to TRBD2. CDR1 is SGHTA, CDR2 FQGNSA, per germline. There are 17 residues in the CDR3. V shed 5 bases, J shed 4 bases, and the junction held 10 bases outside the gene matches. CDR3 sequence: CASSTLYLAGVTGELFF. The CDR3 coding sequence is TGTGCCAGCAGCACACTCTACCTAGCGGGAGTCACCGGGGAGCTGTTTTTT.

This chain links TRBV5-1 with TRBJ2-7; D remains ambiguous. Germline CDR1 SGHRS, CDR2 YFSETQ. This CDR3 is 12 amino acids long. Trimming removed 7 bases from V and 3 bases from J, with 11 bases in between. Here the CDR3 reads CASQSPGYEQYF. DNA of the CDR3: TGCGCCAGCCAGTCCCCGGGCTACGAGCAGTACTTC. Together with reference TRBV5-1 and TRBJ2-7, the CDR3 gives the full variable domain: KAGVTQTPRYLIKTRGQQVTLSCSPISGHRSVSWYQQTPGQGLQFLFEYFSETQRNKGNFPGRFSGRQFSNSRSEMNVSTLELGDSALYLCASQSPGYEQYFGPGTRLTVT.

The rearrangement links TRBV9 to TRBJ2-6, with D hard to call. The CDR3 runs 13 residues. Trimming took 7 bases from V and 2 from J, leaving 7 bases between them. Germline CDR1 SGDLS, CDR2 YYNGEE. CDR3 nucleotide sequence: TGTGCCAGCGGCCCTCCTGGGGCCAACGTCCTGACTTTC. Protein sequence: CASGPPGANVLTF.

This rearrangement joins TRBV24-1 to TRBJ2-1; TRBD1 might be the D (5 bases). The germline V gene encodes CDR1 KGHDR and CDR2 SFDVKD. Deletions cut 4 bases from V and 6 bases from J, with 12 bases between. The CDR3 totals 14 residues. In nucleotides, the CDR3 is TGTGCCACCAGTGAATCAGGGTTGGGCAATGAGCAGTTCTTC. This translates into CATSESGLGNEQFF.

This chain joins TRBV2 and TRBJ1-1, with TRBD1 matching over 7 bases. The junction had 7 bases not matched to a gene; V was cut back by 6 bases and J by 0 bases. From germline, CDR1 is SNHLY and CDR2 FYNNEI. The CDR3 spans 15 residues. CDR3 sequence reads: CASRGFRGMNTEAFF. Here the CDR3 DNA reads TGTGCCAGCAGGGGGTTCAGGGGGATGAACACTGAAGCTTTCTTT.

V and J are TRBV19 and TRBJ2-5; TRBD2 matches 12 bases. Germline V gene sequence: CDR1 LNHDA, CDR2 SQIVND (reference sequence). V lost 5 bases, J lost 4 bases, and 2 bases stayed unmatched. The CDR3 has 14 amino acids. The CDR3 nucleotides are TGTGCCAGTAGTTGGACTAGCGGGACAGAGACCCAGTACTTC. Protein sequence: CASSWTSGTETQYF.

The chain has TRBV5-6 and TRBJ2-7; tentatively, D is TRBD2 (6 bases). The CDR3 consists of 19 residues. Trimming took 4 bases from V and 5 from J, leaving 31 bases between them. Germline V gene data show CDR1 as SGHDT and CDR2 as YYEEEE. CDR3 in DNA: TGTGCCAGCAGCCAACGAGCAGGTTCCGTCCTTGCTAGCGCCAACGAGCAGTACTTC. This translates into CASSQRAGSVLASANEQYF.

The J gene is TRBJ1-5, the V gene TRBV7-6; weak D call: TRBD1 (5 bases). CDR1 is SGHVS and CDR2 is FNYEAQ in the germline V gene. The CDR3 loop spans 15 amino acids. V shed 1 base and J shed 4 bases, with 11 bases lying between them. CDR3: CASSLGGGRNQPQHF. CDR3 DNA: TGTGCCAGCAGCTTAGGGGGGGGACGTAATCAGCCCCAGCATTTT.

The chain carries TRBV11-2 and TRBJ1-2; the D gene is possibly TRBD1 (6 bases). The germline V gene encodes CDR1 SGHAT and CDR2 FQNNGV. V was shortened by 3 bases and J by 5 bases, with 13 bases between the two germline ends. The CDR3 is 14 amino acids. The CDR3 here is CASSFTGTPYGYTF. CDR3 nucleotides: TGTGCCAGCAGCTTTACAGGGACCCCTTATGGCTACACCTTC.

This clone was recorded only once. The chain carries TRBV5-4 and TRBJ2-7; D is unclear. Germline values: CDR1 SGHNT, CDR2 YYREEE (reference sequence). The CDR3 spans 15 residues. V lost 0 bases and J lost 0, with 10 bases in between. CDR3 nucleotides: TGTGCCAGCAGCTTGGGCTGGGCGACCTCCTACGAGCAGTACTTC. This codes for CASSLGWATSYEQYF.

The chain combines TRBV19 with TRBJ2-5; 10 bases fit TRBD1. The trim removed 6 bases at V and 4 bases at J, leaving 11 bases unmatched. The germline V gene encodes CDR1 LNHDA and CDR2 SQIVND (reference sequence). The CDR3 runs 16 residues. The CDR3 region has the DNA TGTGCCAGTAGCCTCCTCCCGGGACAGGGGCTAGAGACCCAGTACTTC. Its translation: CASSLLPGQGLETQYF.

The rearrangement joins TRBV5-1 to TRBJ2-1; 9 bases line up with TRBD1. V lost 5 bases and J lost 2; bases outside the gene matches: 5. Germline CDR1 is SGHRS and CDR2 is YFSETQ. The CDR3 covers 15 residues. CDR3 DNA: TGCGCCAGCAGTTCCGGGACAGGGACCTACAATGAGCAGTTCTTC. As protein: CASSSGTGTYNEQFF.

The CDR3 bases are TGTGCCAGCAGCAACAGGGTACTTAGCACAGATACGCAGTATTTT. This codes for CASSNRVLSTDTQYF. The chain couples TRBV5-4 to TRBJ2-3; the D gene is possibly TRBD1 (6 bases). V dropped 4 bases and J dropped 0 bases, with 12 bases sitting between them. The CDR3 length is 15 residues. Germline V gene lookup returns CDR1 SGHNT and CDR2 YYREEE (reference sequence).

The chain has TRBV7-9 and TRBJ2-2, with D maybe TRBD2 (6 bases). Germline values: CDR1 SEHNR, CDR2 FQNEAQ (reference sequence). This CDR3 contains 15 residues. The V end lost 7 bases, the J end lost 4 bases, and 16 bases lay between the germline ends. CDR3 in DNA: TGTGCCAGCACGACGGGAGTCCCGAGCACCGGGGAGCTGTTTTTT. It encodes CASTTGVPSTGELFF. Full variable domain (rest looked up from reference TRBV7-9 and TRBJ2-2): DTGVSQNPRHKITKRGQNVTFRCDPISEHNRLYWYRQTLGQGPEFLTYFQNEAQLEKSRLLSDRFSAERPKGSFSTLEIQRTEQGDSAMYLCASTTGVPSTGELFFGEGSRLTVL.

This chain connects TRBV9 to TRBJ1-1; D ambiguous. V was cut by 2 bases and J by 0 bases, with 8 bases left in between. Germline V lookup: CDR1 SGDLS, CDR2 YYNGEE. The CDR3 has 14 residues. This CDR3 is CASSVQALNTEAFF. The CDR3 DNA reads TGTGCCAGCAGCGTGCAAGCCTTGAACACTGAAGCTTTCTTT.